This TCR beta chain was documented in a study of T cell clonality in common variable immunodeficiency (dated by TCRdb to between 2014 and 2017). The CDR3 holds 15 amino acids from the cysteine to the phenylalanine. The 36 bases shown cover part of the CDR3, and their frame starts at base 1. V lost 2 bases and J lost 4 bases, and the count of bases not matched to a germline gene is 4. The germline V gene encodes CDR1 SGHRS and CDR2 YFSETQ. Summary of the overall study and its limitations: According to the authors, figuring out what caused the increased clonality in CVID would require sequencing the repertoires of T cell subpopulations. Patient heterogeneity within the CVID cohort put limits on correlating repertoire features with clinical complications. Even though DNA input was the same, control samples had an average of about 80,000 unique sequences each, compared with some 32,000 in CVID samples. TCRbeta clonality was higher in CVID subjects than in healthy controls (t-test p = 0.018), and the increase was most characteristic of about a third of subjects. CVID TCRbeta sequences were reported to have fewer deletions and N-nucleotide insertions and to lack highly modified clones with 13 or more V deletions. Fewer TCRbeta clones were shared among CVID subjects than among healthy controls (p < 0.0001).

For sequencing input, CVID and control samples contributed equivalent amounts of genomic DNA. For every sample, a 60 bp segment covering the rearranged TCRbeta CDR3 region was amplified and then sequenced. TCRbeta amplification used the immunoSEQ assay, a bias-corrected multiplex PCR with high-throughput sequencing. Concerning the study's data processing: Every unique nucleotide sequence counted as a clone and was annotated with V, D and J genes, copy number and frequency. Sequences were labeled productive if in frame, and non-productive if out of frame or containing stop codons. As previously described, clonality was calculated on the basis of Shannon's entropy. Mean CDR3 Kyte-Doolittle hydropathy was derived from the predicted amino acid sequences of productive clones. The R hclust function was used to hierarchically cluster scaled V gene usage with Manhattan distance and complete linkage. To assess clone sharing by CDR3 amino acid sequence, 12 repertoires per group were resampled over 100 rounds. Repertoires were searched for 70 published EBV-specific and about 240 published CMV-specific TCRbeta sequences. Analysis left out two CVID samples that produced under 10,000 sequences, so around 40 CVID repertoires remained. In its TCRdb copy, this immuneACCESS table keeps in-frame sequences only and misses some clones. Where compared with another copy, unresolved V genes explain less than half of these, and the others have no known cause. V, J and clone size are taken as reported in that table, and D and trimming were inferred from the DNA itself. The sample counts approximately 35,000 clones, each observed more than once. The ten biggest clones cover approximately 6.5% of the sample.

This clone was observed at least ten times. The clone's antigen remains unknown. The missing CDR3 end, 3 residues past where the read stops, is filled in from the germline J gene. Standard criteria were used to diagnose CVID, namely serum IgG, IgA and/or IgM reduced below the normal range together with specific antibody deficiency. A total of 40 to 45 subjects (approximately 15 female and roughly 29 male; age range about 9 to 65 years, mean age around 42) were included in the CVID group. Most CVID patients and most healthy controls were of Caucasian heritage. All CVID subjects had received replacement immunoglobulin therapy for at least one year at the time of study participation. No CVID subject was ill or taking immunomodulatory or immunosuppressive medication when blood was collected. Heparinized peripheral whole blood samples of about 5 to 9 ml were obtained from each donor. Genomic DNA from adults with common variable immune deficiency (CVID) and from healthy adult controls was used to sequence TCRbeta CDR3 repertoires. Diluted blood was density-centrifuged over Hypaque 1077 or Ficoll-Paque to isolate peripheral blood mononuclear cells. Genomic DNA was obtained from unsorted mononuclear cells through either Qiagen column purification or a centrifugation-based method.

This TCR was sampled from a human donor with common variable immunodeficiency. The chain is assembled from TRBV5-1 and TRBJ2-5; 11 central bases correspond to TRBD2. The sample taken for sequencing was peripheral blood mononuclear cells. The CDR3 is CASSFSGGAGETQYF. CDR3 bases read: TGCGCCAGCAGCTTTAGCGGGGGGGCCGGAGAGACC.